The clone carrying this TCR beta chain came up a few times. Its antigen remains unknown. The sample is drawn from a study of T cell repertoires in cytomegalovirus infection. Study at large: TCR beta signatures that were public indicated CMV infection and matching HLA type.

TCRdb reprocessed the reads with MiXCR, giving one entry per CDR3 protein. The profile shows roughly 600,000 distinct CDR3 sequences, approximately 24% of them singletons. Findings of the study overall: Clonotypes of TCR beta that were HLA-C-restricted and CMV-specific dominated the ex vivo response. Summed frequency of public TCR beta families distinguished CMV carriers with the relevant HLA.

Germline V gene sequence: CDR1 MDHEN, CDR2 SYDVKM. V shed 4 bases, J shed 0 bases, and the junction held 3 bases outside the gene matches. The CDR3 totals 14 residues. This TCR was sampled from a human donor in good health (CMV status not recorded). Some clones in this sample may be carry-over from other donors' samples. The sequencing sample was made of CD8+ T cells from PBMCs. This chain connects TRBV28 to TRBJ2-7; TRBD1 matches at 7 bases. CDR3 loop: CASSSTGVSYEQYF. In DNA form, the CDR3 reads TGTGCCAGCAGTTCTACAGGGGTCTCCTACGAGCAGTACTTC. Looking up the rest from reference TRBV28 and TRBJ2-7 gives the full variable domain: DVKVTQSSRYLVKRTGEKVFLECVQDMDHENMFWYRQDPGLGLRLIYFSYDVKMKEKGDIPEGYSVSREKKERFSLILESASTNQTSMYLCASSSTGVSYEQYFGPGTRLTVT.